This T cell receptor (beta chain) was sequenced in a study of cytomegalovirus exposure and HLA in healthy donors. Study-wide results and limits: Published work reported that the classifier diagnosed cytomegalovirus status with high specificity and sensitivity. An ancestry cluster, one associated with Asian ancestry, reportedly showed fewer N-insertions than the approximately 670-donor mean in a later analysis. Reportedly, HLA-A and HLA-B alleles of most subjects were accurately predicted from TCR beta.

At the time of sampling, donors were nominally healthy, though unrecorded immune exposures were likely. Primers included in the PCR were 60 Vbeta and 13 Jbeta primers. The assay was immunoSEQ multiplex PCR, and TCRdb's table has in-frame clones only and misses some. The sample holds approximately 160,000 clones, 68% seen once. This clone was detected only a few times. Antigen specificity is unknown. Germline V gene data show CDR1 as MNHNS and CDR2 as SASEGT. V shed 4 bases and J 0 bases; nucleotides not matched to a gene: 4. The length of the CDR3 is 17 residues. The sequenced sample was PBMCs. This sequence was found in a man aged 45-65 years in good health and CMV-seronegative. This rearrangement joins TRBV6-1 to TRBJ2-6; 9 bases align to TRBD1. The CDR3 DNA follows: TGTGCCAGCAGTGCCGGGACAGGGTACTCTGGGGCCAACGTCCTGACTTTC. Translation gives CASSAGTGYSGANVLTF.